The 23 T cell receptor beta chains in this list originate from one sample, sequenced in a study of cytomegalovirus exposure and HLA in healthy donors. Primers included in the PCR were 60 Vbeta and 13 Jbeta primers. The assay was immunoSEQ multiplex PCR, and TCRdb's table has in-frame clones only and misses some. The table records some 110,000 clones, under 90% of them present only once. Sequencing was done on a sample of PBMCs. The receptor set was obtained from a woman in her 30s in good health and CMV-seronegative.

The chain employs TRBV9 and TRBJ1-3, with 9 nucleotides matching TRBD1. The CDR3 contains 15 residues. Germline trimming cut 3 bases from V and 4 bases from J; bases unmatched to any gene: 5. Germline V gene lookup returns CDR1 SGDLS and CDR2 YYNGEE. In DNA, the CDR3 is TGTGCCAGCAGCGCCGGACAGGGGCCCGGAAACACCATATATTTT. Translated, it gives CASSAGQGPGNTIYF.

This clone turned up a few times. The V call is TRBV27, the J call TRBJ2-2; maybe TRBD1 (6 bases). Germline V gives CDR1 MNHEY, CDR2 SMNVEV (reference sequence). The CDR3 contains 16 residues. Trimming took 9 bases from V and 0 from J, leaving 17 bases between them. The CDR3 sequence: CARCLTGKSNTGELFF. CDR3 coding DNA: TGTGCCAGGTGCCTCACAGGGAAGTCGAACACCGGGGAGCTGTTTTTT.

The chain joins TRBV7-9 to TRBJ2-6; D gene unclear. The CDR3 length is 15 residues. CDR1 SEHNR and CDR2 FQNEAQ come from the germline V gene (reference sequence). Trimming took 4 bases from V and 1 from J, leaving 8 bases between them. CDR3 nucleotides: TGTGCCAGCAGCTCCACGGTTTCTGGGGCCAACGTCCTGACTTTC. It specifies CASSSTVSGANVLTF. Filled out from reference TRBV7-9 and TRBJ2-6, the complete variable domain reads DTGVSQNPRHKITKRGQNVTFRCDPISEHNRLYWYRQTLGQGPEFLTYFQNEAQLEKSRLLSDRFSAERPKGSFSTLEIQRTEQGDSAMYLCASSSTVSGANVLTFGAGSRLTVL.

This chain connects TRBV6-1 to TRBJ1-3; the D is unclear. The CDR3 has 13 amino acids. Germline loops: CDR1 MNHNS, CDR2 SASEGT. Trimming pared 7 bases from V and 5 bases from J, leaving 12 bases between. The CDR3 loop is CASTPGTRNTIYF. CDR3 DNA: TGTGCCAGCACCCCGGGAACCCGAAACACCATATATTTT.

V usage is TRBV2 and J usage is TRBJ2-5, with D perhaps TRBD2 (6 bases). V was shortened by 1 base and J by 5 bases, with 11 bases between the two germline ends. The CDR3 loop spans 14 amino acids. Germline CDR1 is SNHLY and CDR2 is FYNNEI. CDR3 loop: CASSEGLASETQYF. CDR3 nucleotide sequence: TGTGCCAGCAGTGAAGGGCTAGCGTCGGAGACCCAGTACTTC.

The J gene is TRBJ1-2, the V gene TRBV7-9; 9 bases align to TRBD1. CDR1 is SEHNR, CDR2 FQNEAQ, per germline (reference sequence). Trimming took 4 bases from V and 6 from J; bases not matched to a gene: 6. The CDR3 consists of 14 residues. CDR3 loop: CASSSGTGYDGYTF. The CDR3, as DNA: TGTGCCAGCAGCTCCGGGACAGGGTACGATGGCTACACCTTC. Full variable domain (remainder filled in from reference TRBV7-9 and TRBJ1-2): DTGVSQNPRHKITKRGQNVTFRCDPISEHNRLYWYRQTLGQGPEFLTYFQNEAQLEKSRLLSDRFSAERPKGSFSTLEIQRTEQGDSAMYLCASSSGTGYDGYTFGSGTRLTVV.

J is TRBJ2-7 and V is TRBV5-1; perhaps TRBD2 as D (6 bases). This CDR3 has 17 amino acids. Germline V gene data show CDR1 as SGHRS and CDR2 as YFSETQ. V was shortened by 2 bases and J by 4 bases, with 22 bases between the two germline ends. The chain's CDR3 is CASSFSEPGLGGYEQYF. The CDR3 bases are TGCGCCAGCAGCTTTAGCGAACCGGGACTTGGGGGGTACGAGCAGTACTTC.

As for this clone: Other DNA sequences in the sample encode the same CDR3. The chain uses TRBV6-5 and TRBJ2-5; 10 nucleotides line up with TRBD1. The length of the CDR3 is 15 residues. V trimming: 2 bases; J trimming: 4 bases; junction bases outside the gene matches: 4. Germline V gene lookup returns CDR1 MNHEY and CDR2 SVGAGI. CDR3 in amino acids: CASSYTGQGSETQYF. DNA of the CDR3: TGTGCCAGCAGTTACACGGGACAGGGGTCAGAGACCCAGTACTTC.

This clone was seen a single time. CDR3: CASSDRGGGNQPQHF. The CDR3 DNA is TGTGCCAGCAGCGACAGGGGCGGTGGCAATCAGCCCCAGCATTTT. The V call is TRBV11-2, the J call TRBJ1-5, with 8 nucleotides matching TRBD1. V shed 5 bases, J shed 2 bases, and the junction held 5 bases outside the gene matches. CDR3 length: 15 residues. Germline CDR1 and CDR2: SGHAT and FQNNGV. Complete variable domain (other parts from reference TRBV11-2 and TRBJ1-5): EAGVAQSPRYKIIEKRQSVAFWCNPISGHATLYWYQQILGQGPKLLIQFQNNGVVDDSQLPKDRFSAERLKGVDSTLKIQPAKLEDSAVYLCASSDRGGGNQPQHFGDGTRLSIL.

The chain employs TRBV4-3 and TRBJ2-2, with 9 bases aligning to TRBD2. Trimming removed 1 base from V and 2 bases from J; junction bases left unmatched: 5. Germline V gene data show CDR1 as LGHNA and CDR2 as YSLEER. This CDR3 contains 17 residues. CDR3 in amino acids: CASSQGLAGINTGELFF. The CDR3 region has the DNA TGCGCCAGCAGCCAAGGGCTAGCGGGAATTAACACCGGGGAGCTGTTTTTT.

This clone has just a few counts. At the DNA level, this CDR3 is encoded by other sequences in the same sample as well. The rearrangement uses TRBV27 and TRBJ2-1; 7 bases are shared with TRBD2. Germline V gene data show CDR1 as MNHEY and CDR2 as SMNVEV (reference sequence). The CDR3 totals 12 residues. J lost 7 bases, V lost 5 bases, and 2 bases had no gene match. CDR3 DNA sequence: TGTGCCAGCAGTCTCGGGGGGAATGAGCAGTTCTTC. Translating it yields CASSLGGNEQFF.

V is TRBV10-3 and J is TRBJ2-2; 7 bases agree with TRBD2. V was pared by 6 bases and J by 1 base, with 2 bases of the junction left unmatched. Germline V CDR1 and CDR2: ENHRY, SYGVKD. CDR3 length equals 14 residues. This CDR3 is CAIRERENTGELFF. DNA of the CDR3: TGTGCCATCAGGGAGCGGGAGAACACCGGGGAGCTGTTTTTT.

Only one count was recorded for this clone. The CDR3, as DNA: TGTGCCTGGAGCCCGACAAAGGGGCTACCCCTCCACTTT. Protein product: CAWSPTKGLPLHF. The chain has TRBV30 and TRBJ1-6; possible D gene TRBD1, 5 bases. Trimming stripped 3 bases from V and 12 bases from J, with 15 bases between. The CDR3 loop spans 13 amino acids. Looked up from germline, CDR1 is GTSNPN and CDR2 is SVGIG (reference sequence).

V usage is TRBV30 and J usage is TRBJ2-1; 11 positions agree with TRBD2. The germline CDR1 and CDR2 sequences are GTSNPN and SVGIG (reference sequence). V was clipped by 5 bases and J by 6 bases; unmatched bases: 0. The CDR3 totals 12 residues. The CDR3 region is CAWGTSGNEQFF. The CDR3 DNA follows: TGTGCCTGGGGGACTAGCGGCAATGAGCAGTTCTTC.

The chain links TRBV10-2 to TRBJ1-1; 9 bases fit TRBD1. With V trimmed by 7 bases and J by 6 bases, 9 bases remained unmatched. Germline V gene sequence: CDR1 WSHSY, CDR2 SAAADI. This CDR3 has 14 amino acids. CDR3 nucleotides: TGCGCCAGCACTTCACAGGGGGCAGGCTCTGAAGCTTTCTTT. This encodes CASTSQGAGSEAFF.

This chain uses TRBV2 with TRBJ2-1, with 9 bases that match TRBD1. V dropped 8 bases and J dropped 6; count of bases not matched to a gene: 2. CDR3 size: 12 residues. Per germline, CDR1 SNHLY and CDR2 FYNNEI. CDR3 in amino acids: CASGDRVNEQFF. As DNA, the CDR3 is TGTGCCAGCGGGGACAGGGTCAATGAGCAGTTCTTC.

The V gene is TRBV28, the J gene TRBJ2-1; 7 bases agree with TRBD2. Trimming took 1 base from V and 2 from J; bases not matched to a gene: 5. Germline assignment: CDR1 MDHEN and CDR2 SYDVKM. This CDR3 has 16 amino acids. Written as DNA, the CDR3 is TGTGCCAGCAGTTTATATCTAGCGGAAGCCTACAATGAGCAGTTCTTC. Amino acid sequence: CASSLYLAEAYNEQFF.

This clone was found a few times. The chain couples TRBV30 to TRBJ2-5; D is unclear. The CDR3 length is 11 residues. Between the trimmed V and J ends, which lost 3 bases and 7 bases, there was a span of 9 bases. Germline-derived CDR1 and CDR2 are GTSNPN and SVGIG (reference sequence). The CDR3 DNA sequence: TGTGCCTGGAGCGGTACGGGGACCCAGTACTTC. This gives the protein CAWSGTGTQYF.

This chain joins TRBV5-1 and TRBJ2-1; 8 positions agree with TRBD1. CDR1 and CDR2 (germline): SGHRS, YFSETQ. V was clipped by 2 bases and J by 6 bases; unmatched bases: 13. This CDR3 spans 17 amino acids. The CDR3, as DNA: TGCGCCAGCAGCTTCGCTTTGACAGGGGTTGGGGGCAATGAGCAGTTCTTC. Translating gives CASSFALTGVGGNEQFF.

This chain links TRBV27 with TRBJ1-4; TRBD1 agrees at 9 bases. This CDR3 spans 17 amino acids. After removal of 5 bases from V and 4 bases from J, the junction contained 11 bases not matched to a gene. Looked up from germline, CDR1 is MNHEY and CDR2 is SMNVEV (reference sequence). The CDR3 loop reads CASSPPGTGTYNEKLFF. The CDR3 DNA reads as TGTGCCAGCAGTCCCCCCGGGACAGGGACCTATAATGAAAAACTGTTTTTT.

This chain links TRBV4-3 with TRBJ2-3; 8 positions agree with TRBD2. CDR1 is LGHNA, CDR2 YSLEER, per germline. Unmatched junction bases numbered 6, after V lost 1 base and J lost 3 bases. The CDR3 contains 16 residues. This CDR3 reads CASSQVAGGVTDTQYF. The CDR3 bases are TGCGCCAGCAGCCAAGTCGCGGGAGGCGTGACAGATACGCAGTATTTT.

This chain's CDR3 is CASSEGTLPQETQYF. CDR3 nucleotide sequence: TGTGCCAGCAGTGAGGGGACTCTTCCGCAAGAGACCCAGTACTTC. The J gene is TRBJ2-5, the V gene TRBV2, with D possibly matching TRBD2 (6 bases). In germline, CDR1 is SNHLY, CDR2 FYNNEI. This CDR3 spans 15 amino acids. V was pared by 3 bases and J by 2 bases, with 13 bases between.

The chain employs TRBV5-6 and TRBJ2-7, with no clear D. CDR1 SGHDT and CDR2 YYEEEE come from the germline V gene. CDR3 length: 13 amino acids. V lost 5 bases and J 4 bases, leaving 13 bases between the germline ends. The DNA of the CDR3 is TGTGCCAGCAGGTCCGGCGGTGGGTACGAGCAGTACTTC. As protein: CASRSGGGYEQYF. Together with reference TRBV5-6 and TRBJ2-7, the CDR3 gives the full variable domain: DAGVTQSPTHLIKTRGQQVTLRCSPKSGHDTVSWYQQALGQGPQFIFQYYEEEERQRGNFPDRFSGHQFPNYSSELNVNALLLGDSALYLCASRSGGGYEQYFGPGTRLTVT.